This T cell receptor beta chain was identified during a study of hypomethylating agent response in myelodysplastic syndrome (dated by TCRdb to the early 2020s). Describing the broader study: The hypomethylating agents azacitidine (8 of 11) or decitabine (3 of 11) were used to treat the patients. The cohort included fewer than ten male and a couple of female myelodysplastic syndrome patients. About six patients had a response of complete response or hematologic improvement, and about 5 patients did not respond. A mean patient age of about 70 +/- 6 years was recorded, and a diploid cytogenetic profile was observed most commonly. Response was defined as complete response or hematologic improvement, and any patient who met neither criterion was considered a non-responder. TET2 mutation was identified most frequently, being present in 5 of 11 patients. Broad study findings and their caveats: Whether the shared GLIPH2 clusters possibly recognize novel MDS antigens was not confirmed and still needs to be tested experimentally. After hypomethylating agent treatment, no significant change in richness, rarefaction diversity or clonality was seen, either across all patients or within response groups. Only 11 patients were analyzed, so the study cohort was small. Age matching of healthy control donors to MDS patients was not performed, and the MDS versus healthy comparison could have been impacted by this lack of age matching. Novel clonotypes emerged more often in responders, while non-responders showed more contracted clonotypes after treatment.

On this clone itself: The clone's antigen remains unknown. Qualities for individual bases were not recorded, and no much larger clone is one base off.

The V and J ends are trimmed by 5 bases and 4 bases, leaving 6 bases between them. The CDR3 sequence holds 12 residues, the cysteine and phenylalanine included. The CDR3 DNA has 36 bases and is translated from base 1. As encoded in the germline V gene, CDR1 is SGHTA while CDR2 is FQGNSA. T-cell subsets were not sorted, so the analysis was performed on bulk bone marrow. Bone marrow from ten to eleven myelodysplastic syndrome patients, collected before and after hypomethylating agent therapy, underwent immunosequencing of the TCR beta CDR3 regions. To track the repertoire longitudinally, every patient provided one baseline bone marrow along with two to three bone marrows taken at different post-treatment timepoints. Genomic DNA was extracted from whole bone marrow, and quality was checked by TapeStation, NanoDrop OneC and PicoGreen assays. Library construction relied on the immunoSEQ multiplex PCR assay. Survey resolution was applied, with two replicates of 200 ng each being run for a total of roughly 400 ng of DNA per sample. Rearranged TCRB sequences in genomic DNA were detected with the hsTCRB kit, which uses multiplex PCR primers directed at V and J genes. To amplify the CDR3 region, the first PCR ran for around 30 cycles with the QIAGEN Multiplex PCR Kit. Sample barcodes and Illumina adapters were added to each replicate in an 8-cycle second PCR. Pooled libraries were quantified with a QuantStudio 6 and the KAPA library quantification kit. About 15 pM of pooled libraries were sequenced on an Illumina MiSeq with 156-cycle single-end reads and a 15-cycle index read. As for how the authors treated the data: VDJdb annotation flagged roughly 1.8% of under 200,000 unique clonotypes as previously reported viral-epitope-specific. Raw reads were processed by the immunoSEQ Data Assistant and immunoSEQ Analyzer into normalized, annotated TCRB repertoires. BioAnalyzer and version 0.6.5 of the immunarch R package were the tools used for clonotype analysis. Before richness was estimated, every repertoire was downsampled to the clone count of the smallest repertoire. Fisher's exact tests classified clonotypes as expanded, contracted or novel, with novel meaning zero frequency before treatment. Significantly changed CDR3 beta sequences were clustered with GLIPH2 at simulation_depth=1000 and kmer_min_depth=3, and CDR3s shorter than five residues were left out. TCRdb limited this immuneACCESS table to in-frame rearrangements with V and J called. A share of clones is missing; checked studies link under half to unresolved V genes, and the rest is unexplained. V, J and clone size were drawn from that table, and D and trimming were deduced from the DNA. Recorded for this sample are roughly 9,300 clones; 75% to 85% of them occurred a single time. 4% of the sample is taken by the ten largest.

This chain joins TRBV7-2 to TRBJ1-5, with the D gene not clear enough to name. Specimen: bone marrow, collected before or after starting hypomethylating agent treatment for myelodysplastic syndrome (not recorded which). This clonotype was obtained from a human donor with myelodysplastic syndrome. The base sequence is TGTGCCAGCAGCATTACTAATCAGCCCCAGCATTTT. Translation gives CASSITNQPQHF.